This is a list of T cell receptor beta chains from one sample in a study of T cell responses to AZD1222 COVID-19 vaccine. Clones were read by immunoSEQ multiplex PCR, and TCRdb kept only the in-frame ones, dropping some. The table shows 150,000 to 200,000 clones, with about 92% occurring only once. The sequencing used peripheral blood, collected on day 0 of AZD1222 vaccination. These receptors were taken from an adult in good health. Both conserved end residues are part of each CDR3. D genes are given only for firm matches. Expanded clones get a size class; other rows say once, few or many, or leave the size out.

CDR3aa: CASSIRTTKDTQYF; CDR3nt: TGTGCCAGTAGTATAAGGACTACAAAAGATACGCAGTATTTT; j_gene: TRBJ2-3; v_gene: TRBV19; abundance: .; d_gene: .
CDR3aa: CASSQELRTGGNQPQHF; CDR3nt: TGCGCCAGCAGCCAAGAACTTAGGACAGGGGGGAATCAGCCCCAGCATTTT; j_gene: TRBJ1-5; v_gene: TRBV4-3; abundance: .; d_gene: TRBD1
CDR3aa: CASSIGRDGYTF; CDR3nt: TGTGCCAGTAGTATTGGACGGGATGGCTACACCTTC; j_gene: TRBJ1-2; v_gene: TRBV19; abundance: .; d_gene: .
CDR3aa: CASSLSGEDEAFF; CDR3nt: TGTGCCAGCAGTTTATCGGGGGAGGATGAAGCTTTCTTT; j_gene: TRBJ1-1; v_gene: TRBV27; abundance: .; d_gene: .
CDR3aa: CATRAIPPTGKDGNTIYF; CDR3nt: TGTGCCACCAGAGCCATCCCCCCCACAGGGAAGGATGGAAACACCATATATTTT; j_gene: TRBJ1-3; v_gene: TRBV24-1; abundance: .; d_gene: .
CDR3aa: CAWSRDSYGYTF; CDR3nt: TGTGCCTGGAGTAGAGACAGCTACGGCTACACCTTC; j_gene: TRBJ1-2; v_gene: TRBV30; abundance: .; d_gene: .
CDR3aa: CSVGQSDGYTF; CDR3nt: TGCAGCGTGGGACAGTCCGATGGCTACACCTTC; j_gene: TRBJ1-2; v_gene: TRBV29-1; abundance: .; d_gene: TRBD1
CDR3aa: CASSFMGKTQPQHF; CDR3nt: TGTGCCAGCAGTTTCATGGGAAAGACTCAGCCCCAGCATTTT; j_gene: TRBJ1-5; v_gene: TRBV28; abundance: .; d_gene: .
CDR3aa: CASSLETANTEAFF; CDR3nt: TGTGCCAGCAGCTTAGAAACAGCAAACACTGAAGCTTTCTTT; j_gene: TRBJ1-1; v_gene: TRBV11-1; abundance: .; d_gene: .
CDR3aa: CASSELGRNYGYTF; CDR3nt: TGTGCCAGCAGTGAATTAGGGCGGAACTATGGCTACACCTTC; j_gene: TRBJ1-2; v_gene: TRBV6-1; abundance: once; d_gene: .
CDR3aa: CASMIGGGGTGELFF; CDR3nt: TGTGCCAGTATGATAGGAGGAGGGGGGACCGGGGAGCTGTTTTTT; j_gene: TRBJ2-2; v_gene: TRBV19; abundance: .; d_gene: .
CDR3aa: CASSLALNNEQFF; CDR3nt: TGTGCCAGCAGTTTAGCGCTTAACAATGAGCAGTTCTTC; j_gene: TRBJ2-1; v_gene: TRBV12-3/TRBV12-4; abundance: .; d_gene: .
CDR3aa: CASSLFHTDTQYF; CDR3nt: TGTGCCAGCAGTTTATTTCACACAGATACGCAGTATTTT; j_gene: TRBJ2-3; v_gene: TRBV27; abundance: .; d_gene: .
CDR3aa: CASSHGLRNTEAFF; CDR3nt: TGTGCCAGCAGCCACGGACTTAGGAACACTGAAGCTTTCTTT; j_gene: TRBJ1-1; v_gene: TRBV11-3; abundance: .; d_gene: .
CDR3aa: CASSLGLTSTDTQYF; CDR3nt: TGTGCCAGCAGCTTAGGGCTGACTAGCACAGATACGCAGTATTTT; j_gene: TRBJ2-3; v_gene: TRBV7-9; abundance: .; d_gene: .
CDR3aa: CASSPGTGRRLPLSRNYGYTF; CDR3nt: TGTGCCAGCTCACCAGGGACGGGAAGGAGGCTTCCCCTATCTAGGAACTATGGCTACACCTTC; j_gene: TRBJ1-2; v_gene: TRBV18; abundance: once; d_gene: .
CDR3aa: CASSFGTSGYNEQFF; CDR3nt: TGTGCCAGCAGCTTCGGGACTAGCGGTTACAATGAGCAGTTCTTC; j_gene: TRBJ2-1; v_gene: TRBV7-2; abundance: .; d_gene: TRBD2
CDR3aa: CASSSLLASYNEQFF; CDR3nt: TGTGCCAGCAGCTCTCTCCTCGCCTCCTACAATGAGCAGTTCTTC; j_gene: TRBJ2-1; v_gene: TRBV7-2; abundance: .; d_gene: .
CDR3aa: CASSLLLGTSQETQYF; CDR3nt: TGCGCCAGCAGCCTCCTCCTAGGGACAAGCCAAGAGACCCAGTACTTC; j_gene: TRBJ2-5; v_gene: TRBV4-1; abundance: .; d_gene: .
CDR3aa: CASSYGPNYGYTF; CDR3nt: TGTGCCAGCAGTTACGGGCCGAACTATGGCTACACCTTC; j_gene: TRBJ1-2; v_gene: TRBV6-5; abundance: .; d_gene: .
CDR3aa: CSASKRGGSKEQFF; CDR3nt: TGCAGTGCTAGTAAGCGGGGGGGCTCCAAGGAGCAGTTCTTC; j_gene: TRBJ2-1; v_gene: TRBV20-1; abundance: .; d_gene: TRBD2
CDR3aa: CAISAGRSTDTQYF; CDR3nt: TGTGCCATCAGTGCCGGACGTAGCACAGATACGCAGTATTTT; j_gene: TRBJ2-3; v_gene: TRBV10-3; abundance: .; d_gene: .
CDR3aa: CASSLARFATEAFF; CDR3nt: TGCGCCAGCAGCTTGGCTCGGTTCGCAACTGAAGCTTTCTTT; j_gene: TRBJ1-1; v_gene: TRBV5-1; abundance: .; d_gene: .
CDR3aa: CASSGGGSWFF; CDR3nt: TGTGCCAGCAGTGGGGGCGGCAGTTGGTTCTTC; j_gene: TRBJ2-1; v_gene: TRBV27; abundance: .; d_gene: .
CDR3aa: CASSYMGSSYNEQFF; CDR3nt: TGTGCCAGCAGTTACATGGGGAGCTCCTACAATGAGCAGTTCTTC; j_gene: TRBJ2-1; v_gene: TRBV6-5; abundance: .; d_gene: .
CDR3aa: CASTRWTAETQYF; CDR3nt: TGTGCCAGCACGCGGTGGACTGCAGAGACCCAGTACTTC; j_gene: TRBJ2-5; v_gene: TRBV2; abundance: once; d_gene: .
CDR3aa: CASSLGSFGAKNIQYF; CDR3nt: TGTGCCAGCAGCTTAGGAAGCTTTGGGGCCAAAAACATTCAGTACTTC; j_gene: TRBJ2-4; v_gene: TRBV11-2; abundance: once; d_gene: .
CDR3aa: CASSSRGQGAEAFF; CDR3nt: TGTGCCAGCAGCTCCAGGGGACAGGGCGCTGAAGCTTTCTTT; j_gene: TRBJ1-1; v_gene: TRBV7-2; abundance: .; d_gene: TRBD1
CDR3aa: CASSYSGTGHYGYTF; CDR3nt: TGTGCCAGCAGTTACTCCGGGACAGGGCACTATGGCTACACCTTC; j_gene: TRBJ1-2; v_gene: TRBV6-5; abundance: .; d_gene: TRBD1
CDR3aa: CASSQGNSPNEKLFF; CDR3nt: TGTGCCAGCAGCCAAGGGAACAGCCCTAATGAAAAACTGTTTTTT; j_gene: TRBJ1-4; v_gene: TRBV3-1/TRBV3-2; abundance: .; d_gene: .
CDR3aa: CSVGHSSLIRF; CDR3nt: TGCAGCGTTGGTCACTCCTCTCTGATCCGCTTC; j_gene: TRBJ1-2; v_gene: TRBV29-1; abundance: .; d_gene: .
CDR3aa: CSAIRANEQFF; CDR3nt: TGCAGTGCAATAAGGGCCAATGAGCAGTTCTTC; j_gene: TRBJ2-1; v_gene: TRBV20-1; abundance: .; d_gene: .
CDR3aa: CASSTGGYGYTF; CDR3nt: TGTGCCAGCAGCACAGGGGGCTATGGCTACACCTTC; j_gene: TRBJ1-2; v_gene: TRBV28; abundance: .; d_gene: TRBD1
CDR3aa: CSAHSGGEAFF; CDR3nt: TGCAGTGCCCATTCGGGGGGTGAAGCTTTCTTT; j_gene: TRBJ1-1; v_gene: TRBV20-1; abundance: .; d_gene: .
CDR3aa: CASSEGLSGNTIYF; CDR3nt: TGTGCCAGTTCTGAGGGACTCTCTGGAAACACCATATATTTT; j_gene: TRBJ1-3; v_gene: TRBV18; abundance: .; d_gene: .
CDR3aa: CASSLSLVARGYEQYF; CDR3nt: TGTGCCAGCAGTTTATCGTTAGTAGCGCGAGGCTACGAGCAGTACTTC; j_gene: TRBJ2-7; v_gene: TRBV28; abundance: .; d_gene: .
CDR3aa: CAISAGQALDTIYF; CDR3nt: TGTGCCATCAGCGCGGGACAGGCCCTAGACACCATATATTTT; j_gene: TRBJ1-3; v_gene: TRBV10-3; abundance: .; d_gene: TRBD1
CDR3aa: CASSPLSGSSYNEQFF; CDR3nt: TGTGCCAGCAGCCCATTGTCAGGGAGCTCCTACAATGAGCAGTTCTTC; j_gene: TRBJ2-1; v_gene: TRBV11-2; abundance: .; d_gene: .